These 18 T cell receptor beta chains were all obtained from the same sample, sequenced in a study of cytomegalovirus exposure and HLA in healthy donors. PCR employed 60 Vbeta and 13 Jbeta primers. Clones were sequenced by immunoSEQ multiplex PCR, and TCRdb holds only the in-frame ones, with some missing. The repertoire holds some 110,000 clones, with around three quarters as singletons. Material: PBMCs. The receptors derive from a man aged 50-60 years in good health and CMV-seropositive.

This chain connects TRBV13 to TRBJ2-5, with 12 bases identical to TRBD2. The better agreement between TRBJ2-7 and the DNA end casts doubt on the J call. Germline values: CDR1 PRHDT, CDR2 FYEKMQ (reference sequence). This CDR3 spans 14 amino acids. CDR3 coding DNA: TGTGCCAGCAGAACGACTAGCGGGGGAAACGAGCAGTACTTC. Its protein product is CASRTTSGGNEQYF.

The chain recombines TRBV19 with TRBJ1-1, with a possible D match to TRBD1 (5 bases). Germline CDR1 is LNHDA and CDR2 is SQIVND (reference sequence). Trimming left V 8 bases short and J 8 bases short, with 21 bases between. The CDR3 is made up of 14 amino acids. CDR3 protein: CASSGWSGLGEAFF. In nucleotides, the CDR3 is TGTGCCAGTTCAGGGTGGAGTGGTCTAGGGGAAGCTTTCTTT.

The V gene is TRBV4-3, the J gene TRBJ1-6, with a tentative D call TRBD1 (6 bases). This CDR3 is 17 amino acids long. Germline V gives CDR1 LGHNA, CDR2 YSLEER. Trimming cost V 0 bases and J 7 bases, with 16 bases left between them. CDR3 sequence (DNA): TGCGCCAGCAGCCAAGATCTGGGGGGGCAGAAGAATTCACCCCTCCACTTT. It codes for CASSQDLGGQKNSPLHF.

The rearrangement uses TRBV5-3 and TRBJ2-7, with 7 bases lining up with TRBD2. TRBV5-3 qualifies as an ORF whose function is uncertain. V was clipped by 3 bases and J by 7 bases; unmatched bases: 13. The CDR3 is 15 residues long. CDR3 region: CARSYLAALCEEQYF. CDR3 coding DNA: TGTGCCAGAAGCTACCTAGCGGCCCTTTGTGAAGAGCAGTACTTC.

This clone was detected once. This rearrangement joins TRBV29-1 to TRBJ2-3, with TRBD2 identical over 13 bases. Per germline, CDR1 SQVTM and CDR2 ANQGSEA. The CDR3 has 16 residues. The V segment lost 6 bases and the J segment 2 bases; nucleotides outside the gene matches: 8. The CDR3 reads CSVEGTSGENTDTQYF. The DNA of the CDR3 is TGCAGCGTCGAGGGGACTAGCGGGGAGAACACAGATACGCAGTATTTT.

The chain links TRBV7-2 to TRBJ2-1; 11 bases fit TRBD2. The CDR3 length is 15 residues. The ends lost 5 bases at V and 12 bases at J; junction bases unmatched: 12. The germline V gene encodes CDR1 SGHTA and CDR2 FQGNSA. CDR3 nucleotide sequence: TGTGCCAGCAGCCCCGGAATAGCGGGAGGGCCAGGGCAGTTCTTC. Translation gives CASSPGIAGGPGQFF.

The chain recombines TRBV5-1 with TRBJ2-7, with D possibly being TRBD1 (6 bases). This CDR3 contains 14 residues. Germline V CDR1 and CDR2: SGHRS, YFSETQ. Trimming removed 4 bases at V and 3 bases at J, with 14 bases between. The CDR3: CASSLDRTSYEQYF. In DNA, the CDR3 is TGCGCCAGCAGCCTTGACAGGACAAGCTACGAGCAGTACTTC.

This chain connects TRBV7-8 to TRBJ1-6, with a weak D call TRBD1 (5 bases). Germline-derived CDR1 and CDR2 are SGHVS and FQNEAQ. Deletions cut 5 bases from V and 7 bases from J, with 18 bases between. This CDR3 comprises 16 residues. The CDR3 sequence is CASSPRQGVGNSPLHF. In nucleotides, the CDR3 is TGTGCCAGCAGCCCACGGCAAGGGGTCGGGAATTCACCCCTCCACTTT.

The chain is built from TRBV2 and TRBJ1-1; tentatively, D is TRBD1 (5 bases). V lost 10 bases to trimming and J lost 0 bases, with 12 bases between them. Germline V gene data show CDR1 as SNHLY and CDR2 as FYNNEI. CDR3 size: 13 residues. CDR3 nucleotides: TGTGCCACCGGGGGGGAGATGAACACTGAAGCTTTCTTT. The encoded protein is CATGGEMNTEAFF.

The genes are TRBV28 and TRBJ2-1; tentatively, D is TRBD1 (6 bases). The V gene's germline CDR1 is MDHEN and CDR2 SYDVKM. This CDR3 has 15 amino acids. V was cut by 6 bases and J by 4 bases, with 16 bases left in between. The CDR3 is CASRGDTRLYNEQFF. The CDR3 DNA reads as TGTGCCAGCAGGGGGGACACCCGACTTTACAATGAGCAGTTCTTC.

V and J are TRBV21-1 and TRBJ2-1; TRBD2 is the table's D call and was not checked against the DNA. TRBV21-1 is described as a pseudogene. The CDR3 covers 14 residues. CDR3 sequence: CASSAPGLAGEQFF. Here the CDR3 DNA reads TGTGCCAGCAGCGCTCCGGGACTAGCGGGCGAGCAGTTCTTC.

This chain uses TRBV7-9 with TRBJ2-1, with 7 bases matching TRBD2. The V and J ends lost 4 bases and 2 bases, in that order; junction bases with no gene match: 8. This CDR3 comprises 16 residues. Germline lookup yields CDR1 SEHNR and CDR2 FQNEAQ (reference sequence). As DNA, the CDR3 is TGTGCCAGCAGCTCCTCCGGGAGGCCCACCTACAATGAGCAGTTCTTC. Translation gives CASSSSGRPTYNEQFF.

This clone showed up just once. The chain couples TRBV7-9 to TRBJ1-5; D gene uncertain. Per the germline V gene, CDR1 is SEHNR and CDR2 is FQNEAQ (reference sequence). Trimming removed 5 bases at V and 4 bases at J, with 12 bases between. CDR3 length: 14 residues. CDR3 loop: CASSPLGRNQPQHF. CDR3 coding DNA: TGTGCCAGCAGCCCACTGGGCCGAAATCAGCCCCAGCATTTT.

The CDR3 nucleotides are TGTGCCAGCAGTGAAGATGGCACGTCCTTTAACTATGGCTACACCTTC. Its translation is CASSEDGTSFNYGYTF. V gene TRBV2 combines with J gene TRBJ1-2; D is unresolved. V gave up 1 base and J gave up 1 base, with 13 bases separating them. The CDR3 totals 16 residues. The V gene's germline CDR1 is SNHLY and CDR2 FYNNEI. Full variable domain (outside the CDR3, taken from reference TRBV2 and TRBJ1-2): EPEVTQTPSHQVTQMGQEVILRCVPISNHLYFYWYRQILGQKVEFLVSFYNNEISEKSEIFDDQFSVERPDGSNFTLKIRSTKLEDSAMYFCASSEDGTSFNYGYTFGSGTRLTVV.

The chain uses TRBV25-1 and TRBJ1-1, with a tentative D call TRBD1 (5 bases). Per the germline V gene, CDR1 is MGHDK and CDR2 is SYGVNS. Between the trimmed V and J ends, which lost 4 bases and 8 bases, there was a span of 20 bases. The CDR3 spans 15 residues. CDR3 sequence reads: CASSGPSRPAGEAFF. CDR3 coding DNA: TGTGCCAGCAGTGGACCGTCGCGACCAGCAGGGGAAGCTTTCTTT.

This clone was seen a few times. The gene calls are TRBV6-6 and TRBJ1-5, with 7 bases identical to TRBD1. Trimming removed 5 bases from V and 3 bases from J; junction bases left unmatched: 4. The CDR3 contains 14 residues. In germline, CDR1 is MNHNY, CDR2 SVGAGI (reference sequence). As DNA, the CDR3 is TGTGCCAGCAGTACGGACAGGACCAATCAGCCCCAGCATTTT. Its translation: CASSTDRTNQPQHF.

V gene TRBV5-5 combines with J gene TRBJ1-1, with 9 bases fitting TRBD1. Per the germline V gene, CDR1 is SGHKS and CDR2 is YYEKEE (reference sequence). The CDR3 loop spans 16 amino acids. J gave up 0 bases and V 2 bases, and 5 bases lay outside the gene matches. The DNA for the CDR3 is TGTGCCAGCAGCTTAAGAGGGACAGGGATGAACACTGAAGCTTTCTTT. This sequence encodes CASSLRGTGMNTEAFF.

V gene TRBV7-9 combines with J gene TRBJ2-3; 16 nucleotides line up with TRBD2. The V gene end was trimmed by 2 bases and the J gene end by 4 bases; junction bases not matched to a gene: 9. Germline V gene lookup returns CDR1 SEHNR and CDR2 FQNEAQ (reference sequence). This CDR3 has 19 amino acids. CDR3 residues: CASSLTPGTSGRESDTQYF. For the CDR3, the DNA is TGTGCCAGCAGCTTAACTCCCGGGACTAGCGGGAGGGAGTCAGATACGCAGTATTTT.